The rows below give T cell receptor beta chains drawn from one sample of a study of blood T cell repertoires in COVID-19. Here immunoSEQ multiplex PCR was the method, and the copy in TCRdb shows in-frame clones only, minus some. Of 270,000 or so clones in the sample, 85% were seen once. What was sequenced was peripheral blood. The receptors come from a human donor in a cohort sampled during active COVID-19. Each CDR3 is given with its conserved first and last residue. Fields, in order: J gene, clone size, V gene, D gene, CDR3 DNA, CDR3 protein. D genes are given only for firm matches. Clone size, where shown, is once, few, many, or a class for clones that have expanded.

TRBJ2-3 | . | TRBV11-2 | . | TGTGCCAGCAGCCCTGGACAGTTCACAGATACGCAGTATTTT | CASSPGQFTDTQYF
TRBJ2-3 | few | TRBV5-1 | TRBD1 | TGCGCCAGCAGCTTGGCTCGACAGGGGGCTGATACGCAGTATTTT | CASSLARQGADTQYF
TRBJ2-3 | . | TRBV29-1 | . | TGCAGCGTTGGGCTCGAGCGGGATACGCAGTATTTT | CSVGLERDTQYF
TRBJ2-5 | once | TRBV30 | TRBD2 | TGTGCCTGGGGCCCGGGAGGAAGTGAGACCCAGTACTTC | CAWGPGGSETQYF
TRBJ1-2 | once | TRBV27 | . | TGTGCCAGCAGTCCTCTGACAGGAAACTATGGCTACACCTTC | CASSPLTGNYGYTF
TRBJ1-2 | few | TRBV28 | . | TGTGCCAGCAGTCGGACAGCCCTGGACTATGGCTACACCTTC | CASSRTALDYGYTF
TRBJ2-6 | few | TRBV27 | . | TGTGCCAGCAGTTCCCGGGGCTCTGGGGCCAACGTCCTGACTTTC | CASSSRGSGANVLTF
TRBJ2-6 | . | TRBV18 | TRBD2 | TGTGCCAGCTCAACCGGGACTAGCGGGAGAGCCAACGTCCTGACTTTC | CASSTGTSGRANVLTF
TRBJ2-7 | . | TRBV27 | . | TGTGCCAGCAGTCCGGGGGTGGGTTACGAGCAGTACTTC | CASSPGVGYEQYF
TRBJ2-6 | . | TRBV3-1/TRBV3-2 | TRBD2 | TGTGCCAGCAGCCAATTCGAAGCGGGAGTTTCTGGGGCCAACGTCCTGACTTTC | CASSQFEAGVSGANVLTF
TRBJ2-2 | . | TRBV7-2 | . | TGTGCCAGCAGCTTACGCGGCACCGGGGAGCTGTTTTTT | CASSLRGTGELFF
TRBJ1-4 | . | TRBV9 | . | TGTGCCAGCAGCGTCGCGGGACTGCCTAATGAAAAACTGTTTTTT | CASSVAGLPNEKLFF
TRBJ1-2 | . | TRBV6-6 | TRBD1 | TGTGCCAGCAGGACAACGACAGGGAACTATGGCTACACCTTC | CASRTTTGNYGYTF
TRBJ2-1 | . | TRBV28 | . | TGTGCCAGCAGCCCTTCGTCCTGGGGCAGATCTGGGAATGAGCAGTTCTTC | CASSPSSWGRSGNEQFF
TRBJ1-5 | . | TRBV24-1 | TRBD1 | TGTGCCACTTCTGGACAGGGGGCAGGTCAGCCCCAGCATTTT | CATSGQGAGQPQHF
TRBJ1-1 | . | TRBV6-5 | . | TGTGCCAGCCACGGGAACACTGAAGCTTTCTTT | CASHGNTEAFF
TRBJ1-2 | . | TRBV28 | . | TGTGCCAGCAGTTTAACAGAGTATGGCTACACCTTC | CASSLTEYGYTF
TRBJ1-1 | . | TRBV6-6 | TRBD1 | TGTGCCAGCAGTCGCCGGACAGGGGCGAACACTGAAGCTTTCTTT | CASSRRTGANTEAFF
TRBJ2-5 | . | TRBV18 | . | TGTGCCAGCTCACTGCTGTTGAGTCGGTTTCAAGAGACCCAGTACTTC | CASSLLLSRFQETQYF
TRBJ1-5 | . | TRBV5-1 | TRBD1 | TGCGCCAGCAGCTTAGGGGGCCGCATCAATCAGCCCCAGCATTTT | CASSLGGRINQPQHF
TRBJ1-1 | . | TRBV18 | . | TGTGCCAGCTCACCCCGGTTGGATACAGAGAACACTGAAGCTTTCTTT | CASSPRLDTENTEAFF
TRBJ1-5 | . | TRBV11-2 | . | TGTGCCAGCAGCTTAGATGCTGCGCGGGAGACAAGTAGCAATCAGCCCCAGCATTTT | CASSLDAARETSSNQPQHF
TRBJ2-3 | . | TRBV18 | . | TGTGCCAGCTCCCCGGGACTTTCCACAGATACGCAGTATTTT | CASSPGLSTDTQYF
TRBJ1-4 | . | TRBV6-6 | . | TGTGCCAGCAGTTACTCAAACAGTAATGAAAAACTGTTTTTT | CASSYSNSNEKLFF
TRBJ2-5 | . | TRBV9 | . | TGTGCCAGCAGCCCTCATAGCGGTCAGACGGAGACCCAGTACTTC | CASSPHSGQTETQYF
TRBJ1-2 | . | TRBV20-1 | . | TGCAGTGCTAGTGATCTTAGGGGTACTCACTATGGCTACACCTTC | CSASDLRGTHYGYTF
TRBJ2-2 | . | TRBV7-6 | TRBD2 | TGTGCCAGCAGCCAGAGGCGACTAGCGGGCGGGGGGACCGGGGAGCTGTTTTTT | CASSQRRLAGGGTGELFF
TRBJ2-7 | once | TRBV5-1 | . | TGCGCCAGCAGCCATTCCTACGAGCAGTACTTC | CASSHSYEQYF
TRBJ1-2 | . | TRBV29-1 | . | TGCAGCGTTGACGATGGCTACACCTTC | CSVDDGYTF
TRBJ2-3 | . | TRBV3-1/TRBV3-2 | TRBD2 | TGTGCCAGCAGCCAATGGACTAGCGGAGTTAGCACAGATACGCAGTATTTT | CASSQWTSGVSTDTQYF
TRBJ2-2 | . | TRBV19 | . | TGTGCCAGTAGTATTGTCTCAGGAGGTCCCGGGGAGCTGTTTTTT | CASSIVSGGPGELFF
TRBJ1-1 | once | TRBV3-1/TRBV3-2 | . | TGTGCCAGCAGGGAGGGCGCAGGGTACACTGAAGCTTTCTTT | CASREGAGYTEAFF
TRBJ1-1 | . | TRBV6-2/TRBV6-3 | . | TGTGCCAGCAGTTACTCTGGCTCCAACACTGAAGCTTTCTTT | CASSYSGSNTEAFF
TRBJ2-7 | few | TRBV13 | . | TGTGCCAGCAGCCCCCCAACTAGCAACCACGAGCAGTACTTC | CASSPPTSNHEQYF
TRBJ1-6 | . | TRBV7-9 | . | TGTGCCAGCAGCCCCGGACAGATCCAAAGCTCCTATAATTCACCCCTCCACTTT | CASSPGQIQSSYNSPLHF
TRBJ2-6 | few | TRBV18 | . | TGTGCCAGCTCCCGGAGCTCTGGGGCCAACGTCCTGACTTTC | CASSRSSGANVLTF
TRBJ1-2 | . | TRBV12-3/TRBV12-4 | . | TGTGCCAGCAGCCCCGGAGGCTATGGCTACACCTTC | CASSPGGYGYTF
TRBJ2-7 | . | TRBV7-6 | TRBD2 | TGTGCCAGCAGTCGTAGCGGGAGCACCTACGAGCAGTACTTC | CASSRSGSTYEQYF
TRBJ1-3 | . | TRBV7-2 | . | TGTGCCAGCAGCGCTGCAGGCTTCTCTGGAAACACCATATATTTT | CASSAAGFSGNTIYF
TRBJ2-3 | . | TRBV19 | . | TGTGCCAGTAAGGATCATACAGGGTCAGGTACGCAGTATTTT | CASKDHTGSGTQYF
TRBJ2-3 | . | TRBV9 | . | TGTGCCAGCAGCGTAGTGGAGACAGATACGCAGTATTTT | CASSVVETDTQYF